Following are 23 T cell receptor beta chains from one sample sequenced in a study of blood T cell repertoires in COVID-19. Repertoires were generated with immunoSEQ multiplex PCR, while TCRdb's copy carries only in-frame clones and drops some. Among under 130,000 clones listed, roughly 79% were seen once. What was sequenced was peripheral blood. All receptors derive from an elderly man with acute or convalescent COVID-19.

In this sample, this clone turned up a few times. The chain's CDR3 is CASSTRTGEAFF. The DNA of the CDR3 is TGTGCCAGTAGTACCCGGACAGGGGAAGCTTTCTTT. The chain uses TRBV19 and TRBJ1-1, with 8 bases matching TRBD1. The germline CDR1 and CDR2 sequences are LNHDA and SQIVND (reference sequence). The CDR3 is 12 amino acids. V lost 4 bases, J lost 8 bases, and 3 bases stayed unmatched. The full variable domain, with the rest looked up from reference TRBV19 and TRBJ1-1, is DGGITQSPKYLFRKEGQNVTLSCEQNLNHDAMYWYRQDPGQGLRLIYYSQIVNDFQKGDIAEGYSVSREKKESFPLTVTSAQKNPTAFYLCASSTRTGEAFFGQGTRLTVV.

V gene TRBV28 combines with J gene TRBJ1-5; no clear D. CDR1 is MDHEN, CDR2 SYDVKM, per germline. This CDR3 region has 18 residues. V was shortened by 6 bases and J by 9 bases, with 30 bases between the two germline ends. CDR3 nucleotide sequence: TGTGCCAGCAGCATTTCCCCTGCGTTGGGAGCAATCAGTTCGCCCCAGCATTTT. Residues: CASSISPALGAISSPQHF. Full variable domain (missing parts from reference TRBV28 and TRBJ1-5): DVKVTQSSRYLVKRTGEKVFLECVQDMDHENMFWYRQDPGLGLRLIYFSYDVKMKEKGDIPEGYSVSREKKERFSLILESASTNQTSMYLCASSISPALGAISSPQHFGDGTRLSIL.

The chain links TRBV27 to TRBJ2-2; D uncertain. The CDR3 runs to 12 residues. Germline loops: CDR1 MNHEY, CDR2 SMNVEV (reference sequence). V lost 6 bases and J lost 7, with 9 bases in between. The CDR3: CASRGGDGELFF. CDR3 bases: TGTGCCAGCAGGGGTGGAGACGGGGAGCTGTTTTTT.

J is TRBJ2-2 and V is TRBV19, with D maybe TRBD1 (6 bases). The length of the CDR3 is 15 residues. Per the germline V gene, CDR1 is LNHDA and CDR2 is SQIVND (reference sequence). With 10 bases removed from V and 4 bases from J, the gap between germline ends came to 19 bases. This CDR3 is CATRPGHRGTGELFF. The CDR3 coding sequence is TGTGCCACCCGGCCGGGACACCGAGGCACCGGGGAGCTGTTTTTT.

CDR3 in DNA: TGCAGTGCTAGTGGAGGGGCCGGGACTAGCGGGAGGGCCATTGTAGATACGCAGTATTTT. It specifies CSASGGAGTSGRAIVDTQYF. The chain carries TRBV20-1 and TRBJ2-3, with TRBD2 matching over 16 bases. Germline CDR1 and CDR2: DFQATT and SNEGSKA (reference sequence). The CDR3 spans 20 residues. Trimming removed 3 bases from V and 5 bases from J; junction bases left unmatched: 17.

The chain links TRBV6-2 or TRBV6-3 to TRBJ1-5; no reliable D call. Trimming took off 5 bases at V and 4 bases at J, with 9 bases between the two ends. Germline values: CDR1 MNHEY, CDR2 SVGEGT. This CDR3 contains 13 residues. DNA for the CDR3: TGTGCCAGCAGTCGACTGACGAATCAGCCCCAGCATTTT. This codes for CASSRLTNQPQHF.

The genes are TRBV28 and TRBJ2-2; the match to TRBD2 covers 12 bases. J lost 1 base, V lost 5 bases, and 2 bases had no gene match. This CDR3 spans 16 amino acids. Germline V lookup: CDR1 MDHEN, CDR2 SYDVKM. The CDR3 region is CASSILAGGNTGELFF. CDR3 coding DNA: TGTGCCAGCAGTATACTAGCGGGAGGGAACACCGGGGAGCTGTTTTTT. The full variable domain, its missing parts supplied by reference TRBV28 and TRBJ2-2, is DVKVTQSSRYLVKRTGEKVFLECVQDMDHENMFWYRQDPGLGLRLIYFSYDVKMKEKGDIPEGYSVSREKKERFSLILESASTNQTSMYLCASSILAGGNTGELFFGEGSRLTVL.

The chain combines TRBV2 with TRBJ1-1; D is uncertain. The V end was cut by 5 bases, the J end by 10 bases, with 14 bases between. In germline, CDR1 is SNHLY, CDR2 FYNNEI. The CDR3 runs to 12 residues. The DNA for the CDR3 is TGTGCCAGCAGTAAGCCAGGCGGGGTAGCTTTCTTT. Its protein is CASSKPGGVAFF.

The CDR3 coding sequence is TGCGCCTCAACAGGGGTAAGCTACGAGCAGTACTTC. It is translated as CASTGVSYEQYF. The V gene is TRBV5-1, the J gene TRBJ2-7; TRBD1 matches 7 bases. Germline V gene data show CDR1 as SGHRS and CDR2 as YFSETQ. After removal of 10 bases from V and 3 bases from J, the junction contained 7 bases not matched to a gene. The CDR3 loop spans 12 amino acids.

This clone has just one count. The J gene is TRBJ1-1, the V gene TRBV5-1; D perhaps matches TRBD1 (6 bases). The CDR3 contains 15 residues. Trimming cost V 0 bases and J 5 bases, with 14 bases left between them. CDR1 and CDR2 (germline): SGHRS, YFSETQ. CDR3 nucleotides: TGCGCCAGCAGCTTGGGCAGGGGAGGGAAAACTGAAGCTTTCTTT. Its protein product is CASSLGRGGKTEAFF.

The CDR3 sequence: CASSPQTGGAAGYTF. CDR3 bases: TGCGCCAGCAGCCCTCAAACCGGGGGAGCGGCTGGCTACACCTTC. The V and J genes are TRBV5-1 and TRBJ1-2, with D possibly TRBD1 on 5 matching bases. CDR1 and CDR2 (germline): SGHRS, YFSETQ. There are 15 residues in the CDR3. V gave up 4 bases and J gave up 7 bases, with 20 bases separating them.

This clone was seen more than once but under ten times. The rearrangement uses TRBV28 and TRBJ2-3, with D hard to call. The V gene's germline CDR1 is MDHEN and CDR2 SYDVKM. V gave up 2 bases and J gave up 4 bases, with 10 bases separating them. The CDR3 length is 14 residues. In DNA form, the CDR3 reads TGTGCCAGCAGTTTAATCAGGCAGGCAGATACGCAGTATTTT. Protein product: CASSLIRQADTQYF.

CDR3 protein: CASSPRQGRSQPQHF. DNA for the CDR3: TGTGCCAGCTCACCTAGACAGGGGAGAAGTCAGCCCCAGCATTTT. The chain links TRBV18 to TRBJ1-5, with TRBD1 matching 8 bases. From germline, CDR1 is KGHSH and CDR2 LQKENI. This CDR3 has 15 residues. Unmatched junction bases numbered 7, after V lost 3 bases and J lost 6 bases.

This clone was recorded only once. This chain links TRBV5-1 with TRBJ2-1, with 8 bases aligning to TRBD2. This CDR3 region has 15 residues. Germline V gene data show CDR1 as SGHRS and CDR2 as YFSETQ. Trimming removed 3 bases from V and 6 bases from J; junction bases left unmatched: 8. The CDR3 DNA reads TGCGCCAGCAGCTCCCTCAGCGGGAGCCTCAATGAGCAGTTCTTC. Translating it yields CASSSLSGSLNEQFF.

Here the CDR3 reads CASSLRVRGNSPLHF. The CDR3 coding sequence is TGTGCCAGCAGTCTCCGGGTCCGGGGGAATTCACCCCTCCACTTT. The chain combines TRBV28 with TRBJ1-6; the D gene is possibly TRBD1 (5 bases). V dropped 5 bases and J dropped 7 bases, with 15 bases sitting between them. The CDR3 is 15 amino acids. Germline V gene data show CDR1 as MDHEN and CDR2 as SYDVKM.

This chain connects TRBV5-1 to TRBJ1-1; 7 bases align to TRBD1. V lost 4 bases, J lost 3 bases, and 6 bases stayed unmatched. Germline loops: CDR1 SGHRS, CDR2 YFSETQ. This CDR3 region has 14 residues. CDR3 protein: CASSDRVGDTEAFF. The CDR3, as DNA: TGCGCCAGCAGCGACAGGGTAGGGGACACTGAAGCTTTCTTT.

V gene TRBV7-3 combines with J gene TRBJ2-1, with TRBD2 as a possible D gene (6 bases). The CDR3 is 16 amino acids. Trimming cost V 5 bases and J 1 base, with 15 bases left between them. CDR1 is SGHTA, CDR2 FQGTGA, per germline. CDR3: CASSNQGLQSYNEQFF. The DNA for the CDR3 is TGTGCCAGCAGCAATCAGGGACTCCAATCCTACAATGAGCAGTTCTTC.

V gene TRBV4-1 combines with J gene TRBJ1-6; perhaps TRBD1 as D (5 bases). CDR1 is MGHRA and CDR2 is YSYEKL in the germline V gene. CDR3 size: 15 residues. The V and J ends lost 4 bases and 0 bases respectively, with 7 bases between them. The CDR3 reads CASSRQSSYNSPLHF. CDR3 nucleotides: TGCGCCAGCAGCCGACAGAGCTCCTATAATTCACCCCTCCACTTT.

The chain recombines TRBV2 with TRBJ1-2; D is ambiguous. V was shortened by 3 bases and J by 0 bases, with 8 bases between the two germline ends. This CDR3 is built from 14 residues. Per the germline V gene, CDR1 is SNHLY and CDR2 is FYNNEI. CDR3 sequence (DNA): TGTGCCAGCAGTGACGGGGAAGCTAACTATGGCTACACCTTC. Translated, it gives CASSDGEANYGYTF.

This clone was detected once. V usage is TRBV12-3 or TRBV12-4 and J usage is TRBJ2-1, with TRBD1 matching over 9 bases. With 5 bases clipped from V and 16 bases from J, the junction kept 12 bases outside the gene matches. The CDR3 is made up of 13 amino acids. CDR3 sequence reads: CASSLWTGVGRFF. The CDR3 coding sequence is TGTGCCAGCAGTCTCTGGACAGGGGTGGGTAGATTCTTC.

CDR3 bases: TGTGCCAGCAGCCCGACGGGGAGGAACACTGAAGCTTTCTTT. Its translation is CASSPTGRNTEAFF. J is TRBJ1-1 and V is TRBV5-4, with D uncertain. Germline V gene sequence: CDR1 SGHNT, CDR2 YYREEE (reference sequence). V was shortened by 4 bases and J by 1 base, with 11 bases between the two germline ends. This CDR3 comprises 14 residues.

CDR3 sequence: CASSSPRTGLNYGYTF. DNA for the CDR3: TGTGCCAGCAGTTCCCCCCGGACAGGGCTTAACTATGGCTACACCTTC. V usage is TRBV6-5 and J usage is TRBJ1-2; 8 nucleotides line up with TRBD1. CDR3 size: 16 residues. Germline values: CDR1 MNHEY, CDR2 SVGAGI. Trimming removed 4 bases from V and 1 base from J; junction bases left unmatched: 8.

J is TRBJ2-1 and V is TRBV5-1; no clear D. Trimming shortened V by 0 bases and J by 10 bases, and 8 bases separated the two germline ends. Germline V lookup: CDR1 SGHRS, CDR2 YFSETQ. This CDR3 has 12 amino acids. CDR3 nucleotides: TGCGCCAGCAGCTTGGCCGGTGAAGAGCAGTTCTTC. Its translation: CASSLAGEEQFF.